These 11 T cell receptor beta chains originate from one sample sequenced in a study of graft-versus-host responses after intestinal transplantation. Their recognized antigens are unknown. Generated by immunoSEQ multiplex PCR, the TCRdb table keeps only in-frame clones and is missing some. This sample has over 55,000 clones; less than 95% occur once, and the top ten carry about 1.3%. The sequenced sample was unstimulated CD8+ T cells sorted from spleen or lymph node cells, obtained before intestinal transplant. The receptor source for this set is a human donor who received an intestinal transplant.

This clone has a single count. The rearrangement links TRBV10-1 to TRBJ1-3, with 10 bases identical to TRBD1. Germline V gives CDR1 WNHNN, CDR2 SYGVQD (reference sequence). The CDR3 spans 15 residues. Trimming cost V 3 bases and J 3 bases; bases outside gene matches: 2. The CDR3 nucleotides read TGCGCCAGCAGTGAAGGGACAGGGGATGGAAACACCATATATTTT. Protein: CASSEGTGDGNTIYF.

V usage is TRBV29-1 and J usage is TRBJ2-3; 11 nucleotides match TRBD2. The V gene end was trimmed by 1 base and the J gene end by 9 bases; junction bases not matched to a gene: 18. CDR3 length: 18 amino acids. CDR1 is SQVTM, CDR2 ANQGSEA, per germline. As DNA, the CDR3 is TGCAGCGTTGAAGCGCTAGCGGGGGGAATCTCAGGCCCGCAGACGCAGTATTTT. Its translation is CSVEALAGGISGPQTQYF.

The chain combines TRBV4-1 with TRBJ1-1; 8 bases line up with TRBD1. The V gene's germline CDR1 is MGHRA and CDR2 YSYEKL. Trimming at V came to 5 bases and at J to 6 bases, leaving 2 bases not matched to a gene. The CDR3 is 12 amino acids. CDR3 nucleotides: TGCGCCAGCAGCGGACAGGGTCCTGAAGCTTTCTTT. Its translation is CASSGQGPEAFF.

The chain joins TRBV4-1 to TRBJ2-3; a weak D match, TRBD2 (6 bases). The CDR3 runs 17 residues. Germline V gene data show CDR1 as MGHRA and CDR2 as YSYEKL. Trimming shortened V by 2 bases and J by 0 bases, and 15 bases separated the two germline ends. The CDR3 DNA sequence: TGCGCCAGCAGCCAACCCGGAGGGGCTACTAGCACAGATACGCAGTATTTT. It translates to CASSQPGGATSTDTQYF.

The chain links TRBV27 to TRBJ1-1; perhaps TRBD1 as D (5 bases). The CDR3 has 17 residues. Trimming took 8 bases from V and 1 from J, leaving 23 bases between them. The germline CDR1 and CDR2 sequences are MNHEY and SMNVEV (reference sequence). CDR3 amino acids: CASHPWAERGWNTEAFF. The CDR3 nucleotides read TGTGCCAGCCACCCGTGGGCCGAGCGGGGCTGGAACACTGAAGCTTTCTTT.

This clone was counted only a few times. This chain joins TRBV13 and TRBJ2-1; D perhaps matches TRBD2 (6 bases). Trimming cost V 10 bases and J 10 bases, with 20 bases left between them. The CDR3 totals 13 residues. CDR1 and CDR2 from the germline V gene are PRHDT and FYEKMQ (reference sequence). CDR3 amino acids: CATKSGLGREQFF. For the CDR3, the DNA is TGTGCCACCAAATCGGGACTGGGGAGGGAGCAGTTCTTC. The full variable domain, with the rest looked up from reference TRBV13 and TRBJ2-1, is AAGVIQSPRHLIKEKRETATLKCYPIPRHDTVYWYQQGPGQDPQFLISFYEKMQSDKGSIPDRFSAQQFSDYHSELNMSSLELGDSALYFCATKSGLGREQFFGPGTRLTVL.

The rearrangement uses TRBV2 and TRBJ1-1, with TRBD1 matching 9 bases. Trimming took 8 bases from V and 11 from J; bases not matched to a gene: 3. From germline, CDR1 is SNHLY and CDR2 FYNNEI. This CDR3 contains 10 residues. The CDR3 nucleotides read TGTGCCAGCGGCGGGACAGGGGCTTTCTTT. Protein sequence: CASGGTGAFF.

The V and J genes are TRBV9 and TRBJ1-3, with D unresolved. This CDR3 contains 13 residues. CDR1 SGDLS and CDR2 YYNGEE come from the germline V gene. The ends were cut back, 3 bases at V and 0 bases at J, with 4 bases in the middle. The CDR3 DNA reads as TGTGCCAGCAGCGCGGTCTCTGGAAACACCATATATTTT. Protein product: CASSAVSGNTIYF. The full variable domain, its missing parts supplied by reference TRBV9 and TRBJ1-3, is DSGVTQTPKHLITATGQRVTLRCSPRSGDLSVYWYQQSLDQGLQFLIQYYNGEERAKGNILERFSAQQFPDLHSELNLSSLELGDSALYFCASSAVSGNTIYFGEGSWLTVV.

The chain is built from TRBV11-2 and TRBJ2-1; TRBD1 might be the D (5 bases). There are 16 residues in the CDR3. Germline V lookup: CDR1 SGHAT, CDR2 FQNNGV. V was clipped by 3 bases and J by 3 bases, with 15 bases between them. The CDR3 DNA reads TGTGCCAGCAGCTTCCCAAGGGGCCTTTACTACAATGAGCAGTTCTTC. It yields the protein CASSFPRGLYYNEQFF.

V and J are TRBV5-4 and TRBJ2-7, with D perhaps TRBD2 (5 bases). Germline CDR1 SGHNT, CDR2 YYREEE (reference sequence). The CDR3 spans 14 residues. V lost 0 bases and J 6 bases, leaving 13 bases between the germline ends. The CDR3 DNA reads TGTGCCAGCAGCTTGGTAGAGACACGGGGCGAGCAGTACTTC. As protein: CASSLVETRGEQYF.

The chain combines TRBV4-1 with TRBJ1-2, with unresolved D. Germline V gene lookup returns CDR1 MGHRA and CDR2 YSYEKL. The V end was cut by 0 bases, the J end by 2 bases, with 10 bases between. The CDR3 is 15 residues long. The DNA of the CDR3 is TGCGCCAGCAGCCAAGATTCGGGGTCAAACTATGGCTACACCTTC. It encodes CASSQDSGSNYGYTF.